This TCR beta chain was sequenced during a study of OX40 agonist ivuxolimab in advanced cancers. Overall study: Age averaged around 60 years (range about 23 to 85), and more than 80% were male.

Data came from immunoSEQ multiplex PCR; TCRdb stores just in-frame clones and leaves some out. The table lists around 58,000 clones, about 86% of them singletons. The CDR3 extends over 14 amino acids. V lost 7 bases to trimming and J lost 0 bases, with 10 bases between them. The germline V gene encodes CDR1 LNHDA and CDR2 SQIVND (reference sequence). Sequences were derived from CD4+ or CD8+ T cells sorted from blood, sampled in a trial of the OX40 agonist ivuxolimab. This sequence joins TRBV19 and TRBJ1-5; D is perhaps TRBD1 (6 bases). The sequence came from an adult with an advanced solid tumor such as melanoma, head and neck, liver or kidney cancer. This CDR3 is CASNPTGSNQPQHF. CDR3 nucleotides: TGTGCCAGTAATCCGACAGGTAGCAATCAGCCCCAGCATTTT.